This TCR beta chain was profiled in a study of graft-versus-host responses after intestinal transplantation. Graft tissue was processed to release intraepithelial and lamina propria lymphocytes. This clone came up a few times. The method was immunoSEQ multiplex PCR; TCRdb's version includes in-frame clones alone and lacks a portion of them. This table has about 15,000 clones, around three fifths appearing once. Sequencing was performed on ileum tissue, taken 524 days after transplant. The source of this sequence is a human patient who received an intestinal transplant, so some T cells may come from the graft donor.

The CDR3: CSVSPDWNTGELFF. The DNA for the CDR3 is TGCAGCGTTAGCCCGGACTGGAACACCGGGGAGCTGTTTTTT. The gene calls are TRBV29-1 and TRBJ2-2; D is possibly TRBD2 (5 bases). The V end was cut by 5 bases, the J end by 1 base, with 11 bases between. Germline CDR1 SQVTM, CDR2 ANQGSEA. This CDR3 has 14 amino acids.